The 29 T cell receptor beta chains below all came from one sample that was sequenced in a study of shared clonotypes between healthy human individuals. Some clones are missing from TCRdb's copy, which holds only in-frame ones; the method was immunoSEQ multiplex PCR. The profile shows fewer than 1.8 million clones, less than 99% of them singletons. The sample comprised naive CD4+ T cells sorted from blood. Subset: CD45RA+ positively selected. These receptors all come from a man aged 25-45 years in good health.

The chain recombines TRBV5-1 with TRBJ1-4, with TRBD1 matching 8 bases. Trimming removed 3 bases from V and 7 bases from J; junction bases left unmatched: 11. This CDR3 is 16 amino acids long. CDR1 and CDR2 (germline): SGHRS, YFSETQ. The CDR3 sequence is CASSSGSRDRFEKLFF. CDR3 sequence (DNA): TGCGCCAGCAGCTCCGGATCGCGGGACAGGTTTGAAAAACTGTTTTTT.

The chain has TRBV2 and TRBJ2-1, with 11 bases lining up with TRBD2. Germline V lookup: CDR1 SNHLY, CDR2 FYNNEI. Trimming at V came to 6 bases and at J to 2 bases, leaving 18 bases not matched to a gene. This CDR3 is built from 20 residues. The CDR3 sequence: CASSFPLPGTGLAAYNEQFF. The CDR3 nucleotides are TGTGCCAGCAGCTTTCCCCTGCCAGGAACGGGACTAGCGGCCTACAATGAGCAGTTCTTC.

The chain has TRBV9 and TRBJ1-3, with D possibly being TRBD1 (5 bases). This CDR3 is built from 14 residues. Germline CDR1 reads SGDLS; CDR2 reads YYNGEE. Trimming stripped 2 bases from V and 8 bases from J, with 14 bases between. The CDR3 bases are TGTGCCAGCAGCGTGATGGGGGGGAGAGACACCATATATTTT. As protein: CASSVMGGRDTIYF.

The chain combines TRBV5-4 with TRBJ2-2; 7 bases line up with TRBD1. V lost 0 bases to trimming and J lost 4 bases; unmatched junction nucleotides: 6. The CDR3 has 16 residues. Germline CDR1 SGHNT, CDR2 YYREEE (reference sequence). The CDR3 DNA follows: TGTGCCAGCAGCTTGGCCCGACAGGGTGGCACCGGGGAGCTGTTTTTT. Its protein is CASSLARQGGTGELFF.

This rearrangement joins TRBV5-8 to TRBJ2-7, with unresolved D. In germline, CDR1 is SGHTS, CDR2 YDEGEE. V was shortened by 1 base and J by 0 bases, with 20 bases between the two germline ends. This CDR3 spans 18 amino acids. The CDR3 loop reads CASSLYRPRTPLSYEQYF. CDR3 sequence (DNA): TGTGCCAGCAGCTTGTACCGACCCAGGACCCCCCTCTCCTACGAGCAGTACTTC.

The V and J genes are TRBV14 and TRBJ1-2; D unclear. CDR3 size: 10 residues. The V end was cut by 6 bases, the J end by 6 bases, with 5 bases between. Germline V lookup: CDR1 SGHDN, CDR2 FVKESK. Written as DNA, the CDR3 is TGTGCCAGCAGTAGGAATGGCTACACCTTC. Residues: CASSRNGYTF.

V usage is TRBV7-8 and J usage is TRBJ2-6; tentatively, D is TRBD1 (6 bases). The V end was cut by 3 bases, the J end by 2 bases, with 14 bases between. Germline V gene lookup returns CDR1 SGHVS and CDR2 FQNEAQ. The CDR3 contains 17 residues. Written as DNA, the CDR3 is TGTGCCAGCAGCTTCCTCCAGGGGAAAGCTGGGGCCAACGTCCTGACTTTC. Encoded protein: CASSFLQGKAGANVLTF. Combining the CDR3 with reference TRBV7-8 and TRBJ2-6 gives the whole variable domain GAGVSQSPRYKVAKRGQDVALRCDPISGHVSLFWYQQALGQGPEFLTYFQNEAQLDKSGLPSDRFFAERPEGSVSTLKIQRTQQEDSAVYLCASSFLQGKAGANVLTFGAGSRLTVL.

This chain links TRBV7-8 with TRBJ2-1; unclear D gene. This CDR3 has 14 amino acids. Germline-derived CDR1 and CDR2 are SGHVS and FQNEAQ. Trimming cost V 1 base and J 8 bases, with 12 bases left between them. CDR3 sequence: CASSLVPQYDEQFF. The DNA of the CDR3 is TGTGCCAGCAGCTTAGTCCCACAGTACGATGAGCAGTTCTTC.

J is TRBJ2-3 and V is TRBV15; TRBD1 might be the D (6 bases). Germline CDR1 reads LNHNV; CDR2 reads YYDKDF (reference sequence). The CDR3 contains 14 residues. V was pared by 7 bases and J by 5 bases, with 16 bases between. For the CDR3, the DNA is TGTGCCACCAAACAGGGAAGGTATAGAGATACGCAGTATTTT. The encoded protein is CATKQGRYRDTQYF.

The chain is built from TRBV2 and TRBJ1-5; D possibly corresponds to TRBD1 (5 bases). V gave up 1 base and J gave up 9 bases, with 13 bases separating them. CDR1 is SNHLY and CDR2 is FYNNEI in the germline V gene. The CDR3 contains 14 residues. The CDR3 is CASSEGGSGLPQHF. The CDR3 DNA is TGTGCCAGCAGTGAAGGGGGGTCGGGATTGCCCCAGCATTTT.

The rearrangement joins TRBV7-6 to TRBJ1-1; D gene uncertain. Germline values: CDR1 SGHVS, CDR2 FNYEAQ. V shed 5 bases and J shed 6 bases, with 10 bases lying between them. The CDR3 spans 12 residues. Here the CDR3 reads CASSPWGAEAFF. The DNA for the CDR3 is TGTGCCAGCAGCCCGTGGGGAGCTGAAGCTTTCTTT.

This chain uses TRBV18 with TRBJ2-1; a weak D match, TRBD1 (5 bases). The V and J ends lost 4 bases and 7 bases respectively, with 11 bases between them. Germline lookup yields CDR1 KGHSH and CDR2 LQKENI. The length of the CDR3 is 13 residues. CDR3 region: CASSRTQVNEQFF. CDR3 sequence (DNA): TGTGCCAGCTCACGAACACAGGTAAATGAGCAGTTCTTC.

This chain uses TRBV7-9 with TRBJ2-7; 9 bases agree with TRBD2. The J segment lost 4 bases and the V segment lost 3 bases, leaving 7 bases of the junction unmatched. The CDR3 length is 15 residues. CDR1 is SEHNR, CDR2 FQNEAQ, per germline (reference sequence). The CDR3 sequence is CASSLAGGPGYEQYF. CDR3 bases: TGTGCCAGCAGCTTGGCGGGAGGGCCAGGGTACGAGCAGTACTTC.

This chain joins TRBV7-2 and TRBJ1-4, with 9 bases aligning to TRBD1. Germline CDR1 reads SGHTA; CDR2 reads FQGNSA. Trimming removed 2 bases from V and 7 bases from J; junction bases left unmatched: 2. This CDR3 is built from 14 residues. CDR3 nucleotide sequence: TGTGCCAGCAGCTTAAGGACAGGGGTTGAAAAACTGTTTTTT. Its translation is CASSLRTGVEKLFF.

The rearrangement uses TRBV5-1 and TRBJ2-2; 9 nucleotides line up with TRBD1. There are 17 residues in the CDR3. V lost 4 bases to trimming and J lost 1 base; unmatched junction nucleotides: 8. The germline V gene encodes CDR1 SGHRS and CDR2 YFSETQ. The CDR3 region has the DNA TGCGCCAGCAGCCCACACGGGACAGGGCTGAACACCGGGGAGCTGTTTTTT. It yields the protein CASSPHGTGLNTGELFF.

The chain links TRBV5-4 to TRBJ2-7; 10 nucleotides line up with TRBD2. Losses at the gene ends were 4 bases for V and 5 bases for J; bases not matched to a gene: 3. In germline, CDR1 is SGHNT, CDR2 YYREEE (reference sequence). CDR3 length: 13 residues. The CDR3 is CASSASGRNEQYF. CDR3 coding DNA: TGTGCCAGCAGCGCTAGCGGGAGAAACGAGCAGTACTTC.

V is TRBV18 and J is TRBJ1-5; D is ambiguous. Trimming left V 3 bases short and J 0 bases short, with 12 bases between. The CDR3 sequence is 16 residues long. From germline, CDR1 is KGHSH and CDR2 LQKENI. CDR3 in DNA: TGTGCCAGCTCACCGTTCCCCGGGAATAGCAATCAGCCCCAGCATTTT. Its translation is CASSPFPGNSNQPQHF.

The chain is built from TRBV5-4 and TRBJ2-7, with D maybe TRBD1 (7 bases). CDR3 size: 19 residues. Per the germline V gene, CDR1 is SGHNT and CDR2 is YYREEE (reference sequence). The germline V and J ends were trimmed by 0 bases and 3 bases, with 25 bases remaining between them. CDR3 DNA: TGTGCCAGCAGCTTGGTACCCGGGGGCCGGGACAGCGGACGCTACGAGCAGTACTTC. Translated: CASSLVPGGRDSGRYEQYF.

The genes are TRBV11-3 and TRBJ2-1, with D possibly being TRBD1 or TRBD2 (6 bases each). Germline loops: CDR1 SGHNT, CDR2 YENEEA. Trimming shortened V by 5 bases and J by 13 bases, and 18 bases separated the two germline ends. This CDR3 is 13 amino acids long. CDR3 coding DNA: TGTGCCAGCAGCCCCCGGGACTGGACAGAACAGTTCTTC. Translation: CASSPRDWTEQFF.

CDR3 sequence: CASSLDSGAEQYF. Written as DNA, the CDR3 is TGTGCCAGCTCACTCGACTCAGGGGCCGAGCAGTACTTC. This chain links TRBV18 with TRBJ2-7; D is perhaps TRBD1 (6 bases). The V end was cut by 4 bases, the J end by 6 bases, with 13 bases between. The CDR3 covers 13 residues. Germline CDR1 KGHSH, CDR2 LQKENI.

The chain combines TRBV5-5 with TRBJ2-7; 11 positions match TRBD2. CDR3 length: 14 residues. The V gene's germline CDR1 is SGHKS and CDR2 YYEKEE (reference sequence). J gave up 6 bases and V 4 bases, and 6 bases lay outside the gene matches. This CDR3 is CASSSSGRAAEQYF. CDR3 in DNA: TGTGCCAGCAGCAGTAGCGGGAGGGCCGCCGAGCAGTACTTC.

The V call is TRBV6-1, the J call TRBJ2-7; 8 bases agree with TRBD2. CDR3 length equals 14 residues. Germline V lookup: CDR1 MNHNS, CDR2 SASEGT. Trimming took 6 bases from V and 4 from J; bases not matched to a gene: 8. The CDR3 nucleotides read TGTGCCAGCAGGCTAGCGGGTGGGGGATACGAGCAGTACTTC. Encoded protein: CASRLAGGGYEQYF.

The chain carries TRBV20-1 and TRBJ2-3; D not resolved. This CDR3 has 11 residues. From germline, CDR1 is DFQATT and CDR2 SNEGSKA (reference sequence). For the CDR3, the DNA is TGCATGAACAACGTGGCAGATACGCAGTATTTT. This encodes CMNNVADTQYF.

The rearrangement uses TRBV10-3 and TRBJ1-5; maybe TRBD1 (5 bases). Germline loops: CDR1 ENHRY, CDR2 SYGVKD. Trimming removed 3 bases from V and 4 bases from J, with 16 bases in between. This CDR3 has 16 amino acids. The CDR3 loop reads CAISDPRAGINQPQHF. CDR3 DNA sequence: TGTGCCATCAGTGACCCCAGGGCAGGGATTAATCAGCCCCAGCATTTT.

This rearrangement joins TRBV7-9 to TRBJ1-4; no clear D. Deletions cut 7 bases from V and 0 bases from J, with 12 bases between. In germline, CDR1 is SEHNR, CDR2 FQNEAQ (reference sequence). The length of the CDR3 is 15 residues. CDR3 protein: CASIPLSATNEKLFF. The CDR3 coding sequence is TGTGCCAGCATCCCTCTTTCCGCAACTAATGAAAAACTGTTTTTT.

The chain employs TRBV7-2 and TRBJ2-2; the D gene is possibly TRBD1 (6 bases). Trimming stripped 5 bases from V and 0 bases from J, with 16 bases between. This CDR3 has 17 amino acids. CDR1 and CDR2 from the germline V gene are SGHTA and FQGNSA. As DNA, the CDR3 is TGTGCCAGCAGCCGCGTGGCCGGGACAACGAACACCGGGGAGCTGTTTTTT. It translates to CASSRVAGTTNTGELFF.

The rearrangement links TRBV19 to TRBJ2-1, with 8 bases aligning to TRBD2. Trimming removed 6 bases from V and 6 bases from J; junction bases left unmatched: 10. Germline lookup yields CDR1 LNHDA and CDR2 SQIVND (reference sequence). The length of the CDR3 is 15 residues. The CDR3 DNA reads TGTGCCAGTAGCCCTTTCGGCGGGAGGACCAATGAGCAGTTCTTC. Amino acids: CASSPFGGRTNEQFF.

The V gene is TRBV5-4, the J gene TRBJ2-7; unclear D gene. This CDR3 contains 14 residues. V was cut by 6 bases and J by 5 bases, with 18 bases left in between. CDR1 and CDR2 (germline): SGHNT, YYREEE (reference sequence). CDR3 in DNA: TGTGCCAGCACCCCGGCTGTCCACGACCACGAGCAGTACTTC. Translating gives CASTPAVHDHEQYF.

The chain employs TRBV5-1 and TRBJ2-1; no reliable D call. V lost 4 bases to trimming and J lost 0 bases, with 11 bases between them. The CDR3 loop spans 15 amino acids. Germline assignment: CDR1 SGHRS and CDR2 YFSETQ. The CDR3 here is CASSPEKGSYNEQFF. The DNA for the CDR3 is TGCGCCAGCAGCCCCGAGAAGGGCTCCTACAATGAGCAGTTCTTC.